What follows are 15 T cell receptor beta chains derived from one specimen sequenced in a study of stem cell transplantation in POMP-related autoinflammatory disease. Method: immunoSEQ multiplex PCR; TCRdb's copy keeps in-frame clones and lacks some. The sample shows roughly 68,000 clones, approximately 91% of them seen only once. The material sequenced was CD4+ T cells from PBMCs, taken after stem cell transplantation. These receptors came from a human patient with POMP-related autoinflammation and immune dysregulation (PRAID). Certain T cells may be donor cells from the graft.

This chain links TRBV10-3 with TRBJ1-2; tentative D call: TRBD1 (5 bases). This CDR3 contains 11 residues. Germline values: CDR1 ENHRY, CDR2 SYGVKD. V dropped 8 bases and J dropped 14 bases, with 18 bases sitting between them. CDR3 in amino acids: CAILYSGWKTF. Here the CDR3 DNA reads TGTGCCATCCTTTATTCAGGGTGGAAAACCTTC.

The V gene is TRBV7-3, the J gene TRBJ2-5, with 8 positions matching TRBD1. J gave up 4 bases and V 2 bases, and 6 bases lay outside the gene matches. CDR1 SGHTA and CDR2 FQGTGA come from the germline V gene. The CDR3 length is 15 residues. CDR3 sequence: CASSLYRTGLETQYF. The CDR3 DNA reads as TGTGCCAGCAGCTTATATAGGACAGGGCTAGAGACCCAGTACTTC.

V is TRBV2 and J is TRBJ2-3; 10 bases line up with TRBD2. Losses at the gene ends were 6 bases for V and 1 base for J; bases not matched to a gene: 1. This CDR3 comprises 14 residues. Looked up from germline, CDR1 is SNHLY and CDR2 is FYNNEI. The CDR3 coding sequence is TGTGCCAGCAGAACTAGCGGGGGCACAGATACGCAGTATTTT. This sequence encodes CASRTSGGTDTQYF.

CDR3 loop: CASSLRTGSLNTEAFF. CDR3 sequence (DNA): TGTGCCAGCAGCTTGCGGACAGGGAGTCTGAACACTGAAGCTTTCTTT. The chain carries TRBV5-6 and TRBJ1-1, with 8 nucleotides matching TRBD1. CDR3 length equals 16 residues. Per germline, CDR1 SGHDT and CDR2 YYEEEE. V trimming: 1 base; J trimming: 0 bases; junction bases outside the gene matches: 5.

The gene calls are TRBV5-1 and TRBJ1-2; 7 positions agree with TRBD1. CDR1 and CDR2 (germline): SGHRS, YFSETQ. There are 14 residues in the CDR3. With 0 bases clipped from V and 2 bases from J, the junction kept 1 base outside the gene matches. The CDR3 nucleotides read TGCGCCAGCAGCTTGGAGGGACAGAACTATGGCTACACCTTC. Protein: CASSLEGQNYGYTF.

As for this clone: At one end the junction does not follow the germline gene, possibly because of a read error. V gene TRBV6-5 combines with J gene TRBJ1-6, with D unclear. Germline V gene sequence: CDR1 MNHEY, CDR2 SVGAGI. The CDR3 is 15 residues long. CDR3 sequence: CASTIQESYNSPLHF. CDR3 in DNA: TGTGCAAGCACGATCCAGGAATCCTATAATTCACCCCTCCACTTT.

The V and J genes are TRBV29-1 and TRBJ1-2, with TRBD1 identical over 8 bases. Germline trimming cut 5 bases from V and 8 bases from J; bases unmatched to any gene: 4. Per germline, CDR1 SQVTM and CDR2 ANQGSEA. The CDR3 is 11 amino acids. The CDR3 nucleotides read TGCAGCGTTCAGGGGGCACAAGGCTACACCTTC. Translation: CSVQGAQGYTF.

This sequence joins TRBV5-1 and TRBJ1-1; D unresolved. The V end was cut by 4 bases, the J end by 5 bases, with 12 bases between. Germline CDR1 reads SGHRS; CDR2 reads YFSETQ. The CDR3 sequence is 13 residues long. The CDR3: CASSRRGGTEAFF. For the CDR3, the DNA is TGCGCCAGCAGCAGGAGAGGTGGGACTGAAGCTTTCTTT.

Of note for this clone: Relative to the germline gene, one junction end is altered; a read error may explain this. The J gene is TRBJ1-2, the V gene TRBV19; a weak D match, TRBD1 (6 bases). The CDR3 totals 14 residues. Germline V gene lookup returns CDR1 LNHDA and CDR2 SQIVND (reference sequence). The CDR3 nucleotides are TGTGCCTCGAACTCTCCGCGGGGGGCTTATGGCAACACCTTC. The encoded protein is CASNSPRGAYGNTF. Using reference TRBV19 and TRBJ1-2 for the parts outside the CDR3, the full variable domain is DGGITQSPKYLFRKEGQNVTLSCEQNLNHDAMYWYRQDPGQGLRLIYYSQIVNDFQKGDIAEGYSVSREKKESFPLTVTSAQKNPTAFYLCASNSPRGAYGNTFGSGTRLTVV.

CDR3 sequence (DNA): TGTGCCAGCTCACGGAATATAGGGGAAAAACTGTTTTTT. Amino acids: CASSRNIGEKLFF. The genes are TRBV18 and TRBJ1-4, with D hard to call. Trimming pared 4 bases from V and 8 bases from J, leaving 11 bases between. CDR1 is KGHSH, CDR2 LQKENI, per germline. The CDR3 totals 13 residues. The complete variable domain, with remaining parts taken from reference TRBV18 and TRBJ1-4, reads NAGVMQNPRHLVRRRGQEARLRCSPMKGHSHVYWYRQLPEEGLKFMVYLQKENIIDESGMPKERFSAEFPKEGPSILRIQQVVRGDSAAYFCASSRNIGEKLFFGSGTQLSVL.

The V call is TRBV21-1, the J call TRBJ2-7; TRBD1, as called in the table, went unchecked against the DNA. TRBV21-1 is a recognized pseudogene. The CDR3 is 11 amino acids. CDR3 DNA sequence: TGTGCCAGCGTTAAACACTACGAGCAGTACTTC. Protein sequence: CASVKHYEQYF.

This sequence joins TRBV7-2 and TRBJ2-5; D is undetermined. The CDR3 has 14 amino acids. Trimming pared 1 base from V and 0 bases from J, leaving 6 bases between. CDR1 SGHTA and CDR2 FQGNSA come from the germline V gene. The chain's CDR3 is CASSLDTYQETQYF. The CDR3 nucleotides are TGTGCCAGCAGCTTAGATACTTACCAAGAGACCCAGTACTTC.

CDR3 protein: CASSQDLAGGREQFF. CDR3 coding DNA: TGTGCCAGCAGCCAAGACCTAGCGGGGGGACGAGAGCAGTTCTTC. The chain has TRBV3-1 (or the pseudogene TRBV3-2) and TRBJ2-1, with 11 positions matching TRBD2. The CDR3 loop spans 15 amino acids. The germline V gene encodes CDR1 LGHDT and CDR2 YNNKEL (reference sequence). With 0 bases clipped from V and 10 bases from J, the junction kept 5 bases outside the gene matches.

The gene calls are TRBV5-1 and TRBJ2-7; D is undetermined. Germline V gene lookup returns CDR1 SGHRS and CDR2 YFSETQ. The CDR3 extends over 14 amino acids. The ends were cut back, 0 bases at V and 1 base at J, with 8 bases in the middle. The CDR3 DNA is TGCGCCAGCAGCTTGGCCGAGGCATCCTACGAGCAGTACGTC. Protein: CASSLAEASYEQYV.

The chain carries TRBV6-1 and TRBJ2-5; 9 positions agree with TRBD2. This CDR3 comprises 16 residues. With V trimmed by 1 base and J by 4 bases, 7 bases remained unmatched. Per germline, CDR1 MNHNS and CDR2 SASEGT. This CDR3 reads CASSEVAGAGGETQYF. The CDR3 DNA sequence: TGTGCCAGCAGTGAAGTAGCGGGAGCTGGCGGAGAGACCCAGTACTTC.